This T cell receptor (beta chain) is from a study of shared clonotypes between healthy human individuals. V dropped 6 bases and J dropped 6; count of bases not matched to a gene: 9. CDR1 and CDR2 (germline): SQVTM, ANQGSEA. This CDR3 region has 14 residues. Naive-designated CD8 cells lacked CD45RO, were positively enriched for CCR7, and omitted terminally differentiated effector memory CD45RA+ cells. This clone was seen once. Additional DNA sequences in this sample encode the identical CDR3. In the original processing: There were no quality scores in the junction-only immunoSEQ sequences, so filtering differed. Profiled with immunoSEQ multiplex PCR; TCRdb holds only in-frame clones, not every one. The DNA gave D and trimming, while V, J and clone size come from that table. The data contain over 2,000,000 clones, over 85% of them singletons.

The sequenced material came from naive CD8+ T cells from PBMCs. The V and J genes are TRBV29-1 and TRBJ2-3, with TRBD1 matching over 10 bases. This sequence originates from a man in his late teens or twenties in good health. Some clones in this sample may be carry-over from other donors' samples. The CDR3 nucleotides are TGCAGCGTAGCCGGGACAGGGGTGGCGGATACGCAGTATTTT. Its translation: CSVAGTGVADTQYF.